The 21 T cell receptor beta chains presented below share a single source sample, sequenced in a study of cytomegalovirus exposure and HLA in healthy donors. Method: immunoSEQ multiplex PCR; TCRdb's copy keeps in-frame clones and lacks some. The sample has about 270,000 clones, approximately 86% seen once; the top ten hold less than 1.2%. Sequenced input: PBMCs. The receptor source for this set is a woman under 30 in good health and CMV-seronegative.

The rearrangement uses TRBV5-5 and TRBJ1-5; 7 bases line up with TRBD1. Germline CDR1 is SGHKS and CDR2 is YYEKEE (reference sequence). The CDR3 runs 16 residues. V lost 4 bases and J lost 1; bases outside the gene matches: 8. DNA of the CDR3: TGTGCCAGCAGCAGGGCAGGGGGAATGAGCAATCAGCCCCAGCATTTT. Translating gives CASSRAGGMSNQPQHF.

This chain joins TRBV19 and TRBJ2-7; no firm D call. Germline V gene data show CDR1 as LNHDA and CDR2 as SQIVND (reference sequence). The V gene lost 6 bases and the J gene lost 9 bases, with 18 bases spanning the gap. The CDR3 loop spans 13 amino acids. Here the CDR3 reads CASSTGTLGGQYF. The CDR3 coding sequence is TGTGCCAGTAGCACCGGAACCCTAGGCGGGCAGTACTTC. Full variable domain (remainder filled in from reference TRBV19 and TRBJ2-7): DGGITQSPKYLFRKEGQNVTLSCEQNLNHDAMYWYRQDPGQGLRLIYYSQIVNDFQKGDIAEGYSVSREKKESFPLTVTSAQKNPTAFYLCASSTGTLGGQYFGPGTRLTVT.

This clone was recorded only once. The rearrangement uses TRBV6-5 and TRBJ2-2; D may be TRBD2 (6 bases). In germline, CDR1 is MNHEY, CDR2 SVGAGI. There are 15 residues in the CDR3. Trimming shortened V by 10 bases and J by 6 bases, and 21 bases separated the two germline ends. CDR3 nucleotides: TGTGCCACCCTGAGCGGGCACCTCGGAGCCGGGGAGCTGTTTTTT. This gives the protein CATLSGHLGAGELFF.

The table lists this clone with a few counts. The chain combines TRBV9 with TRBJ2-7, with 8 bases lining up with TRBD1. J was trimmed by 3 bases and V by 0 bases; bases with no gene match: 8. Germline-derived CDR1 and CDR2 are SGDLS and YYNGEE. The CDR3 is 16 amino acids. CDR3 nucleotides: TGTGCCAGCAGCGTAGGAGGGACAGGCGTCTACTACGAGCAGTACTTC. It is translated as CASSVGGTGVYYEQYF.

The rearrangement joins TRBV11-3 to TRBJ2-3; 7 bases map to TRBD2. The CDR3 covers 16 residues. CDR1 and CDR2 (germline): SGHNT, YENEEA. V was pared by 5 bases and J by 4 bases, with 12 bases of the junction left unmatched. CDR3 sequence (DNA): TGTGCCAGCAGCCCTGAACACGGGGGGAGGTCAGATACGCAGTATTTT. It is translated as CASSPEHGGRSDTQYF. The full variable domain, completed using reference TRBV11-3 and TRBJ2-3, is EAGVVQSPRYKIIEKKQPVAFWCNPISGHNTLYWYLQNLGQGPELLIRYENEEAVDDSQLPKDRFSAERLKGVDSTLKIQPAELGDSAVYLCASSPEHGGRSDTQYFGPGTRLTVL.

This chain joins TRBV4-1 and TRBJ2-7, with no clear D. Per the germline V gene, CDR1 is MGHRA and CDR2 is YSYEKL. The V gene lost 1 base and the J gene lost 2 bases, with 15 bases spanning the gap. The CDR3 sequence is 16 residues long. The CDR3 DNA reads as TGCGCCAGCAGCCAAGCTGGTGGCAGTGCCGCCTACGAGCAGTACTTC. Its protein is CASSQAGGSAAYEQYF.

This chain joins TRBV7-8 and TRBJ1-1; 9 bases map to TRBD1. Germline CDR1 is SGHVS and CDR2 is FQNEAQ. Trimming cost V 4 bases and J 0 bases; bases outside gene matches: 9. CDR3 size: 17 residues. CDR3 in DNA: TGTGCCAGCAGCTCAGCCGGGACAGGGATTATGAACACTGAAGCTTTCTTT. Amino acid sequence: CASSSAGTGIMNTEAFF.

V is TRBV29-1 and J is TRBJ2-1, with 7 positions matching TRBD1. V lost 7 bases to trimming and J lost 8 bases; unmatched junction nucleotides: 20. Looked up from germline, CDR1 is SQVTM and CDR2 is ANQGSEA. This CDR3 spans 16 amino acids. DNA of the CDR3: TGCAGCGCCGACGGGTCTCAGGGACAGAGTCTTTATGAGCAGTTCTTC. Amino acids: CSADGSQGQSLYEQFF.

V gene TRBV5-1 combines with J gene TRBJ2-1; 10 nucleotides align to TRBD1. This CDR3 comprises 17 residues. After removal of 0 bases from V and 6 bases from J, the junction contained 9 bases not matched to a gene. Germline assignment: CDR1 SGHRS and CDR2 YFSETQ. CDR3 sequence: CASSLATGTGDPNEQFF. The CDR3 nucleotides read TGCGCCAGCAGCTTGGCCACAGGGACAGGGGACCCCAATGAGCAGTTCTTC.

On this clone: Other DNA sequences of this sample code for an identical CDR3. This sequence joins TRBV7-2 and TRBJ1-5; D gene ambiguous. CDR3 length: 13 amino acids. Per germline, CDR1 SGHTA and CDR2 FQGNSA. V gave up 1 base and J gave up 6 bases, with 7 bases separating them. CDR3 residues: CASSLERGQPQHF. CDR3 DNA: TGTGCCAGCAGCTTAGAACGGGGTCAGCCCCAGCATTTT.

The V and J genes are TRBV27 and TRBJ2-5; D unclear. Per germline, CDR1 MNHEY and CDR2 SMNVEV (reference sequence). Trimming pared 6 bases from V and 1 base from J, leaving 3 bases between. This CDR3 region has 11 residues. The CDR3 is CASRAQETQYF. DNA for the CDR3: TGTGCCAGCAGGGCCCAAGAGACCCAGTACTTC.

The V and J genes are TRBV4-1 and TRBJ1-1; 8 bases are a match to TRBD1. CDR3 length: 16 residues. Trimming cost V 4 bases and J 5 bases; bases outside gene matches: 12. Germline V gives CDR1 MGHRA, CDR2 YSYEKL. CDR3: CASSPHQGRGRTEAFF. CDR3 nucleotides: TGCGCCAGCAGCCCCCATCAGGGCAGGGGGCGTACTGAAGCTTTCTTT.

The chain links TRBV27 to TRBJ2-7, with 12 bases that match TRBD2. V shed 4 bases and J 3 bases; nucleotides not matched to a gene: 7. CDR1 MNHEY and CDR2 SMNVEV come from the germline V gene (reference sequence). The CDR3 has 16 residues. CDR3 region: CASSSSGTSGHYEQYF. CDR3 nucleotide sequence: TGTGCCAGCAGTTCATCCGGGACTAGCGGGCACTACGAGCAGTACTTC.

With respect to this clone: Germline is not matched at one junction end, which may reflect a read error. The chain employs TRBV5-6 and TRBJ1-2, with a weak D call TRBD1 (5 bases). This CDR3 spans 14 amino acids. Per the germline V gene, CDR1 is SGHDT and CDR2 is YYEEEE. CDR3 nucleotides: TGTGCCAGCACCTTGGTGACAGAGGCGTATGGCTACACCTTC. Translation: CASTLVTEAYGYTF. Full variable domain (outside the CDR3, taken from reference TRBV5-6 and TRBJ1-2): DAGVTQSPTHLIKTRGQQVTLRCSPKSGHDTVSWYQQALGQGPQFIFQYYEEEERQRGNFPDRFSGHQFPNYSSELNVNALLLGDSALYLCASTLVTEAYGYTFGSGTRLTVV.

This clone was detected only once. The V and J genes are TRBV28 and TRBJ2-7; the match to TRBD1 covers 7 bases. Germline V gives CDR1 MDHEN, CDR2 SYDVKM. The CDR3 spans 15 residues. Germline trimming cut 9 bases from V and 2 bases from J; bases unmatched to any gene: 13. The CDR3 DNA sequence: TGTGCCAGTACCTTGGATGGGGACAGAGCCTACGAGCAGTACTTC. Encoded protein: CASTLDGDRAYEQYF.

The rearrangement links TRBV7-8 to TRBJ2-2, with TRBD2 identical over 7 bases. V lost 5 bases, J lost 3 bases, and 6 bases stayed unmatched. The V gene's germline CDR1 is SGHVS and CDR2 FQNEAQ. The CDR3 loop spans 15 amino acids. In DNA, the CDR3 is TGTGCCAGCAGCCCCAAGCGGGGTCACACCGGGGAGCTGTTTTTT. Its translation: CASSPKRGHTGELFF.

The chain uses TRBV9 and TRBJ2-1; TRBD1 is a possible D gene (5 bases). The germline V gene encodes CDR1 SGDLS and CDR2 YYNGEE. Trimming shortened V by 0 bases and J by 10 bases, and 14 bases separated the two germline ends. CDR3 length equals 14 residues. DNA of the CDR3: TGTGCCAGCAGCGTAGGCCCACAAGGGGTAGAGCAGTTCTTC. Protein sequence: CASSVGPQGVEQFF.

This sequence joins TRBV9 and TRBJ1-1; weak D call: TRBD1 (6 bases). The CDR3 is 13 amino acids. The germline V gene has CDR1 SGDLS and CDR2 YYNGEE. Deletions cut 3 bases from V and 6 bases from J, with 12 bases between. The CDR3 loop reads CASSDQQGAEAFF. CDR3 coding DNA: TGTGCCAGCAGCGACCAACAGGGTGCTGAAGCTTTCTTT.

V gene TRBV7-8 combines with J gene TRBJ1-5; tentatively, D is TRBD1 (5 bases). Germline V gene lookup returns CDR1 SGHVS and CDR2 FQNEAQ. Trimming took 5 bases from V and 3 from J, leaving 11 bases between them. The CDR3 sequence is 14 residues long. The CDR3 here is CASSPRGTNQPQHF. For the CDR3, the DNA is TGTGCCAGCAGCCCACGGGGGACCAATCAGCCCCAGCATTTT.

The DNA of the CDR3 is TGTGCCAGCAGCATACTAGCGGGAGTCAACAATGAGCAGTTCTTC. Its protein product is CASSILAGVNNEQFF. The chain links TRBV6-5 to TRBJ2-1; 11 nucleotides agree with TRBD2. The CDR3 loop spans 15 amino acids. Germline CDR1 reads MNHEY; CDR2 reads SVGAGI. With 6 bases clipped from V and 5 bases from J, the junction kept 6 bases outside the gene matches.

The chain carries TRBV12-5 and TRBJ1-5; D unclear. This CDR3 region has 12 residues. Trimming shortened V by 1 base and J by 8 bases, and 6 bases separated the two germline ends. CDR1 and CDR2 from the germline V gene are LGHNT and FRNRAP. The CDR3 nucleotides are TGTGCTAGTGGTTTGGGCCAGGAGCCCCAGCATTTT. It yields the protein CASGLGQEPQHF.